The clone carrying this T cell receptor (beta chain) occurred a few times. This CDR3 spans 11 amino acids. Trimming took off 3 bases at V and 12 bases at J, with 12 bases between the two ends. Germline V gene data show CDR1 as MNHNS and CDR2 as SASEGT. TCRdb independently ran MiXCR on the RT-PCR reads; one entry per CDR3 protein. In the table there are hundreds of thousands of distinct CDR3 sequences, approximately 15% of which are singletons. The TCR was taken from a female donor in good health, serving as a healthy control. J is TRBJ2-7 and V is TRBV6-1; TRBD1 might be the D (6 bases). The sequenced sample consisted of memory CD4+ T cells from blood. The DNA of the CDR3 is TGTGCCAGCAGTGAGAAACAGGGTCCGTACTTC. Its protein product is CASSEKQGPYF.